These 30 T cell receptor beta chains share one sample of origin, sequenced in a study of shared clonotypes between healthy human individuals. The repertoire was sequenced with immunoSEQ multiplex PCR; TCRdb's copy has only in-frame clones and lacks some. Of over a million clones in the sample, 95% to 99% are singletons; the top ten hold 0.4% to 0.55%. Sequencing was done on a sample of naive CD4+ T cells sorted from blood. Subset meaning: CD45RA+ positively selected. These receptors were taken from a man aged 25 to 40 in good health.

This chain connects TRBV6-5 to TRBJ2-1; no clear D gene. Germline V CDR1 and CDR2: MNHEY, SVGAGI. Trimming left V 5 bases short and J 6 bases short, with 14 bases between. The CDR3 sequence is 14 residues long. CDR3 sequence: CASSGNQRSNEQFF. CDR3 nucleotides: TGTGCCAGCAGTGGGAACCAGAGGAGCAATGAGCAGTTCTTC.

The CDR3 DNA follows: TGCGCCAGCAGTAAGGAGCGGGAGTATTCCGAGCAGTACTTC. It yields the protein CASSKEREYSEQYF. The gene calls are TRBV5-1 and TRBJ2-7; 8 bases are a match to TRBD2. The germline V gene encodes CDR1 SGHRS and CDR2 YFSETQ. This CDR3 is 14 amino acids long. The J segment lost 6 bases and the V segment lost 5 bases, leaving 10 bases of the junction unmatched.

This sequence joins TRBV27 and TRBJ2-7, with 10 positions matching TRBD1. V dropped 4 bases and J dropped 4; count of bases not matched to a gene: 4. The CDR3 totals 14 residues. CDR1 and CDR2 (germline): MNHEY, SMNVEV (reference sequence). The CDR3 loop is CASSSDRGWYEQYF. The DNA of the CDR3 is TGTGCCAGCAGTTCGGACAGGGGGTGGTACGAGCAGTACTTC.

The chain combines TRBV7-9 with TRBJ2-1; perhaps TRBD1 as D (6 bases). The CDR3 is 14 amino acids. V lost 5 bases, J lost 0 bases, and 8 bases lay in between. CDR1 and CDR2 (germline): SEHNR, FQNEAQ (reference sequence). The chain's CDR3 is CASSRDTSYNEQFF. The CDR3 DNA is TGTGCCAGCAGCCGGGACACCTCCTACAATGAGCAGTTCTTC. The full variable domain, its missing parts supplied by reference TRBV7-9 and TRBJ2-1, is DTGVSQNPRHKITKRGQNVTFRCDPISEHNRLYWYRQTLGQGPEFLTYFQNEAQLEKSRLLSDRFSAERPKGSFSTLEIQRTEQGDSAMYLCASSRDTSYNEQFFGPGTRLTVL.

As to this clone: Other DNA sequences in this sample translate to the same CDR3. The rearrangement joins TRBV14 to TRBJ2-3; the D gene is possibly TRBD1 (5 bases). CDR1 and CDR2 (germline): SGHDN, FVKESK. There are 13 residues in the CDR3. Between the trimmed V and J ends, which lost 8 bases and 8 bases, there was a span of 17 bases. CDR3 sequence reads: CASGPGLSATQYF. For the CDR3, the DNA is TGTGCCAGCGGGCCAGGGTTATCTGCTACGCAGTATTTT.

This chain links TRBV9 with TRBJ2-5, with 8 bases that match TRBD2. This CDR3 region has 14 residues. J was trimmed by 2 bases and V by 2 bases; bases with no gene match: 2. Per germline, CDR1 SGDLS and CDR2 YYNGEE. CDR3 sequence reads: CASSVTSVQETQYF. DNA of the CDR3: TGTGCCAGCAGCGTGACTAGCGTACAAGAGACCCAGTACTTC.

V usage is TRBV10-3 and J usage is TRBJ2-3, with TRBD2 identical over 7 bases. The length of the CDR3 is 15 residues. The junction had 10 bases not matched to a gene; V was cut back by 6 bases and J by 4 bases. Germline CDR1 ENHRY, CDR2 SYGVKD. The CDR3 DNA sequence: TGTGCCATCAGGCCCCCCTGGGAGGGTCCAGATACGCAGTATTTT. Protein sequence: CAIRPPWEGPDTQYF.

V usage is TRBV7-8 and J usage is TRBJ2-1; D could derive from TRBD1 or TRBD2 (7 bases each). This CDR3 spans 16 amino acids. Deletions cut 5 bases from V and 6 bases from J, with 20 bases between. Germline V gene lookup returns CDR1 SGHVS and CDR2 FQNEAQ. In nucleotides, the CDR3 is TGTGCCAGCAGCCACGTACCCAGGGGGGGGTCCAATGAGCAGTTCTTC. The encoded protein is CASSHVPRGGSNEQFF.

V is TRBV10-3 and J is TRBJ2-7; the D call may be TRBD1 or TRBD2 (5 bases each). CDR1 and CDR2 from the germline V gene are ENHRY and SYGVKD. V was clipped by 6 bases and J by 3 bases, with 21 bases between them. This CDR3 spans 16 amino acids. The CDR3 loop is CAISPGQGRGSYEQYF. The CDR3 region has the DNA TGTGCCATCAGCCCTGGGCAGGGCCGGGGCAGCTACGAGCAGTACTTC.

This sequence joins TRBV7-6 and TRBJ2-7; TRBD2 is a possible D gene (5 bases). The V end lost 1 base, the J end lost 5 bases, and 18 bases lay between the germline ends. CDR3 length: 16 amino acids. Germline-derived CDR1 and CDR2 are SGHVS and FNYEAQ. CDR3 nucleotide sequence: TGTGCCAGCAGCTTAGGTCGGCTAGCCGGGTCCCACGAGCAGTACTTC. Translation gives CASSLGRLAGSHEQYF.

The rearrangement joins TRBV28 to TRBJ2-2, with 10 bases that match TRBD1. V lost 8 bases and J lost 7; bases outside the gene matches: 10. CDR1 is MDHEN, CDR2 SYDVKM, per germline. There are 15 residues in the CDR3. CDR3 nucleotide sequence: TGTGCCAGCTACGAAGGACAGGGGGATAACGGGGAGCTGTTTTTT. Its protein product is CASYEGQGDNGELFF.

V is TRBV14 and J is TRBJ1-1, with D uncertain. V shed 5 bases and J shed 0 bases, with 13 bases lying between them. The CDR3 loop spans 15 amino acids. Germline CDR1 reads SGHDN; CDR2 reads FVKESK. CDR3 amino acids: CASSETLSMNTEAFF. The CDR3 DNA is TGTGCCAGCAGCGAGACCCTAAGCATGAACACTGAAGCTTTCTTT.

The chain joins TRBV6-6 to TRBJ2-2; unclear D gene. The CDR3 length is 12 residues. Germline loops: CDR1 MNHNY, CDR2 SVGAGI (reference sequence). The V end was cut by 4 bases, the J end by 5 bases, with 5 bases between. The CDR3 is CASSSTTGELFF. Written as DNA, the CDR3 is TGTGCCAGCAGTTCGACTACCGGGGAGCTGTTTTTT.

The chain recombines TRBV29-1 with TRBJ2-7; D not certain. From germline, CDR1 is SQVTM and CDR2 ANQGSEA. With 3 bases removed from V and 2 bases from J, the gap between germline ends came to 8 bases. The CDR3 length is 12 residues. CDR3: CSVDGGAYEQYF. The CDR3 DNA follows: TGCAGCGTTGATGGCGGAGCCTACGAGCAGTACTTC.

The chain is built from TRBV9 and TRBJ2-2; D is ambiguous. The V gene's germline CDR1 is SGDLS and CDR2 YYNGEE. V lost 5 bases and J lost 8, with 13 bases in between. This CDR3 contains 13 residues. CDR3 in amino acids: CASSRDIGGELFF. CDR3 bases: TGTGCCAGCAGTCGCGACATAGGGGGGGAGCTGTTTTTT.

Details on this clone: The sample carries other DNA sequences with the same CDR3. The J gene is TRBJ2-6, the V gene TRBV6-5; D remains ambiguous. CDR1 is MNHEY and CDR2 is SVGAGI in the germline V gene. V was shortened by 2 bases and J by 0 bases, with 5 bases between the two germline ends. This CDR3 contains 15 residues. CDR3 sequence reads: CASSYGVSGANVLTF. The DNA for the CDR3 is TGTGCCAGCAGTTACGGGGTCTCTGGGGCCAACGTCCTGACTTTC.

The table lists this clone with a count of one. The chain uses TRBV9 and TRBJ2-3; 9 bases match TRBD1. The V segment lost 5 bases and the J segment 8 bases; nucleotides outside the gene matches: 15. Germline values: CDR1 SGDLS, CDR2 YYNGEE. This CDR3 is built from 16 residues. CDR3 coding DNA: TGTGCCAGCAGACCTAATGGGACAGGGCCCCGTGGTACGCAGTATTTT. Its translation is CASRPNGTGPRGTQYF.

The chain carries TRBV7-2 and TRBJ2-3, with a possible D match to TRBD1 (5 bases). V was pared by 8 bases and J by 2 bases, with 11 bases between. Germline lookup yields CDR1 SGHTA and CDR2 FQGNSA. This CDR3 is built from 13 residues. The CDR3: CASLKGPTDTQYF. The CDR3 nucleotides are TGTGCCAGCTTAAAGGGGCCCACAGATACGCAGTATTTT.

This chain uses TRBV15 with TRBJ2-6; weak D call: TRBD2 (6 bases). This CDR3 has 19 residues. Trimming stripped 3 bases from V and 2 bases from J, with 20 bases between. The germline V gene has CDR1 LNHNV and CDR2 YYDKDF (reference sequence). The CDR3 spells CATSRGLRAPTAGANVLTF. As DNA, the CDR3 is TGTGCCACCAGCAGGGGACTCCGGGCCCCAACGGCTGGGGCCAACGTCCTGACTTTC.

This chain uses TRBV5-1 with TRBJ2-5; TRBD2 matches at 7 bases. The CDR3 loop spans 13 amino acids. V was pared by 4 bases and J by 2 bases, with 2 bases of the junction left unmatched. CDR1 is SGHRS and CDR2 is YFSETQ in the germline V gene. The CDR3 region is CASSPLAQETQYF. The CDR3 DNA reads TGCGCCAGCAGCCCACTAGCGCAAGAGACCCAGTACTTC. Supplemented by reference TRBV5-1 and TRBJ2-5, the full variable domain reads KAGVTQTPRYLIKTRGQQVTLSCSPISGHRSVSWYQQTPGQGLQFLFEYFSETQRNKGNFPGRFSGRQFSNSRSEMNVSTLELGDSALYLCASSPLAQETQYFGPGTRLLVL.

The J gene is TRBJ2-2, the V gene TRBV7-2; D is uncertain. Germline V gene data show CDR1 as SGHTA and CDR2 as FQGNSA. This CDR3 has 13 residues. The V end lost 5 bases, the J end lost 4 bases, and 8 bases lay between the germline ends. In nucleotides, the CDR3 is TGTGCCAGCAGCCAAGGTTTCACCGGGGAGCTGTTTTTT. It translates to CASSQGFTGELFF.

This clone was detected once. The CDR3 reads CASSYQSRGTQYF. The CDR3 DNA sequence: TGTGCCAGCAGTTACCAATCTCGTGGGACCCAGTACTTC. V and J are TRBV25-1 and TRBJ2-5; D gene unclear. CDR1 is MGHDK and CDR2 is SYGVNS in the germline V gene. CDR3 size: 13 residues. V lost 5 bases to trimming and J lost 7 bases, with 14 bases between them.

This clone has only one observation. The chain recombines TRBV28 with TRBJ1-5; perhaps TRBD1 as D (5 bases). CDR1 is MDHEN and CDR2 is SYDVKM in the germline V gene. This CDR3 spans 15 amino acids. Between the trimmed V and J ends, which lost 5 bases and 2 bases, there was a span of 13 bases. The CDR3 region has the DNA TGTGCCAGCAGTACAGGTTCTTATGGCAATCAGCCCCAGCATTTT. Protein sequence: CASSTGSYGNQPQHF. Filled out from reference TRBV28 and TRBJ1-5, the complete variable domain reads DVKVTQSSRYLVKRTGEKVFLECVQDMDHENMFWYRQDPGLGLRLIYFSYDVKMKEKGDIPEGYSVSREKKERFSLILESASTNQTSMYLCASSTGSYGNQPQHFGDGTRLSIL.

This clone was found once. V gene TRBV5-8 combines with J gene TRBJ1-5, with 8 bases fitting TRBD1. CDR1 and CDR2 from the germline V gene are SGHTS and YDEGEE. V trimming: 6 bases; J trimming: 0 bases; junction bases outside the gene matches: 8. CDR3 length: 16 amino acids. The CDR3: CASTIEQGDSNQPQHF. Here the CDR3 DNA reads TGTGCCAGCACCATTGAACAGGGGGATAGCAATCAGCCCCAGCATTTT.

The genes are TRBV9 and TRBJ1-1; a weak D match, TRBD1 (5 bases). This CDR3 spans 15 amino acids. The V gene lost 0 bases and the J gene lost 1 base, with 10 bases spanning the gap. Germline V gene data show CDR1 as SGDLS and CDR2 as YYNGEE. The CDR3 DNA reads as TGTGCCAGCAGCGTAGTCCCAGGGACGAACACTGAAGCTTTCTTT. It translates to CASSVVPGTNTEAFF.

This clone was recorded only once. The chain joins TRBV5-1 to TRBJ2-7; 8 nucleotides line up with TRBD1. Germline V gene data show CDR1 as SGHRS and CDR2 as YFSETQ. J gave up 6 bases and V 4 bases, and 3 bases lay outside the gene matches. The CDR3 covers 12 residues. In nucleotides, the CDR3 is TGCGCCAGCAGCACACAGGGGGTCGAGCAGTACTTC. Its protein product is CASSTQGVEQYF.

CDR3 loop: CASSPGSLSGNTIYF. The CDR3 DNA follows: TGTGCCAGCTCACCCGGTTCACTCTCTGGAAACACCATATATTTT. V is TRBV18 and J is TRBJ1-3; D unresolved. Trimming took 3 bases from V and 0 from J, leaving 9 bases between them. From germline, CDR1 is KGHSH and CDR2 LQKENI. The CDR3 extends over 15 amino acids.

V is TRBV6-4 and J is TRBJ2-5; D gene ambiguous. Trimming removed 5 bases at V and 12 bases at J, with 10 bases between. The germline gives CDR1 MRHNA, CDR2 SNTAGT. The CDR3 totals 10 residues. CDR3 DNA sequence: TGTGCCAGCAGTCACGACACTGAGTACTTC. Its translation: CASSHDTEYF.

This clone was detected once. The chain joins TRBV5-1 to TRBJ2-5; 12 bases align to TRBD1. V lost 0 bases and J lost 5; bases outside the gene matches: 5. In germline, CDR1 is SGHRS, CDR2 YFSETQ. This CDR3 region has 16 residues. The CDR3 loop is CASSLVGTGGGETQYF. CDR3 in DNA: TGCGCCAGCAGCTTGGTTGGGACAGGGGGCGGTGAGACCCAGTACTTC.

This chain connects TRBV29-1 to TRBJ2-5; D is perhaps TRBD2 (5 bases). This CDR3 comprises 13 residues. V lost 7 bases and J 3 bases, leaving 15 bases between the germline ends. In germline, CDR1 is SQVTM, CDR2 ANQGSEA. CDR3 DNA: TGCAGCGCCCGGGGTGGCGGAAAAGAGACCCAGTACTTC. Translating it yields CSARGGGKETQYF.